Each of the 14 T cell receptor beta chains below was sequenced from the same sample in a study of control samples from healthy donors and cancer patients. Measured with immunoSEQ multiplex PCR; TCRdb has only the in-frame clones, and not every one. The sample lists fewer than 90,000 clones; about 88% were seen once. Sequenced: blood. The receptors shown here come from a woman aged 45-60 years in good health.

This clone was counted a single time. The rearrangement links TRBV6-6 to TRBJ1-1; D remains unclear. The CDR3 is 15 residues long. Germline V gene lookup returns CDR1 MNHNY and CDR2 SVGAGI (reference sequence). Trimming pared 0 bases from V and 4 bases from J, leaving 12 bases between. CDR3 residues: CASSYSAPASTEAFF. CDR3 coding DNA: TGTGCCAGCAGTTACTCGGCCCCAGCGAGCACTGAAGCTTTCTTT.

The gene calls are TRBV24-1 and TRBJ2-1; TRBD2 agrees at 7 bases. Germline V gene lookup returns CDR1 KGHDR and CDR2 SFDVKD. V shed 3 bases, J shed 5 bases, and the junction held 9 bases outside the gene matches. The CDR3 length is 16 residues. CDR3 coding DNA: TGTGCCACCAGTGATCCCAGGATGGCGGGGGACAATGAGCAGTTCTTC. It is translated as CATSDPRMAGDNEQFF.

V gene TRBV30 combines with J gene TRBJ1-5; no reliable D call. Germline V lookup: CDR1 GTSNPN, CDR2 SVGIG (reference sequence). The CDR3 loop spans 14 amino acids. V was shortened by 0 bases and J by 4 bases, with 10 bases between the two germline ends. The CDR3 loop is CAWSVGRPNQPQHF. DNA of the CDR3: TGTGCCTGGAGTGTAGGGAGACCAAATCAGCCCCAGCATTTT.

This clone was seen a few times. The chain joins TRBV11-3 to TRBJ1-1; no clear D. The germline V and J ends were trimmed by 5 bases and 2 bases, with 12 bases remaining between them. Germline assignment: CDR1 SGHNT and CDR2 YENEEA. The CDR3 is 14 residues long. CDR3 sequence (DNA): TGTGCCAGCAGCAAAGGAGGGCGAAACACTGAAGCTTTCTTT. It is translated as CASSKGGRNTEAFF.

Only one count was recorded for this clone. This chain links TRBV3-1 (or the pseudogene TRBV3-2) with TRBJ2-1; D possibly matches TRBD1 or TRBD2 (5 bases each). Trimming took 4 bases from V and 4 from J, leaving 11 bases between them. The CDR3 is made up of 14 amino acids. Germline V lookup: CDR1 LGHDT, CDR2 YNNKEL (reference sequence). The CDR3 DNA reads TGTGCCAGCAGCCCCCGGGGACCGTACAATGAGCAGTTCTTC. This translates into CASSPRGPYNEQFF.

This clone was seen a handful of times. The CDR3 DNA is TGTGCCTGGAGTTACAGCCTCAATCAGCCCCAGCATTTT. Translated, it gives CAWSYSLNQPQHF. The rearrangement joins TRBV30 to TRBJ1-5, with D unclear. V dropped 2 bases and J dropped 3 bases, with 8 bases sitting between them. Germline V gene lookup returns CDR1 GTSNPN and CDR2 SVGIG (reference sequence). The CDR3 has 13 amino acids.

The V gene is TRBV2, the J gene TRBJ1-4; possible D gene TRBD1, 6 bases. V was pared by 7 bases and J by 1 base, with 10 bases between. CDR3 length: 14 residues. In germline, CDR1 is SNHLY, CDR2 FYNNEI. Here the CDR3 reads CASTLDRTNEKLFF. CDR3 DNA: TGTGCCAGCACCTTGGACAGAACTAATGAAAAACTGTTTTTT.

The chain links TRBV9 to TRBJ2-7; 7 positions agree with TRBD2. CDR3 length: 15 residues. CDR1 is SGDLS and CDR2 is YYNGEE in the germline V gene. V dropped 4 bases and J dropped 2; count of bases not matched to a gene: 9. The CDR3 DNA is TGTGCCAGCAGCACAACGCCGGGACTAACCTACGAGCAGTACTTC. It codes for CASSTTPGLTYEQYF.

CDR3 in amino acids: CASSLASTGGGYTF. In DNA, the CDR3 is TGTGCCAGCAGCTTAGCCTCGACAGGGGGCGGCTACACCTTC. The chain recombines TRBV7-2 with TRBJ1-2; 10 bases agree with TRBD1. V lost 0 bases, J lost 8 bases, and 3 bases stayed unmatched. The V gene's germline CDR1 is SGHTA and CDR2 FQGNSA. The CDR3 loop spans 14 amino acids. Together with reference TRBV7-2 and TRBJ1-2, the CDR3 gives the full variable domain: GAGVSQSPSNKVTEKGKDVELRCDPISGHTALYWYRQSLGQGLEFLIYFQGNSAPDKSGLPSDRFSAERTGGSVSTLTIQRTQQEDSAVYLCASSLASTGGGYTFGSGTRLTVV.

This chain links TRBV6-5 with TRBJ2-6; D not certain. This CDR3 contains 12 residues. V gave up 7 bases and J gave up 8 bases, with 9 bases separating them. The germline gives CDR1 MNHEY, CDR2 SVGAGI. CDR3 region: CASTGSSNVLTF. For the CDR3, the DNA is TGTGCCAGCACAGGTTCCTCCAACGTCCTGACTTTC.

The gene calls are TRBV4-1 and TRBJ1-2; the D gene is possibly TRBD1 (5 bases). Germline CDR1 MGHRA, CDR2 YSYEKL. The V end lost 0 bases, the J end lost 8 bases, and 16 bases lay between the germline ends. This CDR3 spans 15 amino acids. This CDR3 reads CASSQDLGRVRGYTF. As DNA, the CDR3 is TGCGCCAGCAGCCAAGATCTTGGCAGGGTTCGGGGCTACACCTTC.

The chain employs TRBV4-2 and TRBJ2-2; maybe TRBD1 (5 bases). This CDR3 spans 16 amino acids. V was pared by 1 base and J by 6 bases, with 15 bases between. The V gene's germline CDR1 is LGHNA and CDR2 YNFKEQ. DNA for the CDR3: TGTGCCAGCAGCCAAGGTCCGATAAGCAGGGCCGGGGAGCTGTTTTTT. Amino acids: CASSQGPISRAGELFF.

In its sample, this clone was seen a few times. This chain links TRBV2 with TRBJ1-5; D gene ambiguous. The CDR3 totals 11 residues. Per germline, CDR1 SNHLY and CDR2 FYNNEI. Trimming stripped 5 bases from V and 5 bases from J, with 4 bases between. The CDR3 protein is CASSYDQPQHF. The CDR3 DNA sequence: TGTGCCAGCAGTTATGATCAGCCCCAGCATTTT.

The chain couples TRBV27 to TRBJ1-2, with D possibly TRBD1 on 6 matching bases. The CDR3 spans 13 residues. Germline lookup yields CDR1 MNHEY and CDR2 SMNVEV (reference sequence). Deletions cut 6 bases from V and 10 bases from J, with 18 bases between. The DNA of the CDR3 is TGTGCCAGCAGCCGAAATTCACAGGGCTACTACACCTTC. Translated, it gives CASSRNSQGYYTF.